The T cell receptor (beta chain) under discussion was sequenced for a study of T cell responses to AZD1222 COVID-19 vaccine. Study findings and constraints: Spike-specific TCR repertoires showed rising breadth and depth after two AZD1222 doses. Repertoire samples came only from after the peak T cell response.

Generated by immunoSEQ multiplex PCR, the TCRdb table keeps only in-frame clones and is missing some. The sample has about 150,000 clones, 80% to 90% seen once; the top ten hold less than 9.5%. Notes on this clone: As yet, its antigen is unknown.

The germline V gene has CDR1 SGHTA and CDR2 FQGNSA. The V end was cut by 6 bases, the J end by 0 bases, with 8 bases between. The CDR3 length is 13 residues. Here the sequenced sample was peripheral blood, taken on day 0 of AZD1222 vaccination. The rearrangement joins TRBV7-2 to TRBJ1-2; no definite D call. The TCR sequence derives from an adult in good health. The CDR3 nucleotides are TGTGCCAGCAGGCAAACCCCTAACTATGGCTACACCTTC. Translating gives CASRQTPNYGYTF.